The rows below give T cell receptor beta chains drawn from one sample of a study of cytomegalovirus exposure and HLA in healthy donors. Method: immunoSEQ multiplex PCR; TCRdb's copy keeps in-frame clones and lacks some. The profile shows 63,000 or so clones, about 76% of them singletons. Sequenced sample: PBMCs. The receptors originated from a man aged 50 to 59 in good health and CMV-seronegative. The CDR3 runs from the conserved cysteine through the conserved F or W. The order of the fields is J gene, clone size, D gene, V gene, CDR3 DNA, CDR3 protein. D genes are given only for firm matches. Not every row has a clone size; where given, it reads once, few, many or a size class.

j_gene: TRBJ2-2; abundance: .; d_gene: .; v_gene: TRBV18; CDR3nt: TGTGCCAGCCCTCTTTTCCGGCGGGTCTTAGGGGAGCTGTTTTTT; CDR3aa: CASPLFRRVLGELFF
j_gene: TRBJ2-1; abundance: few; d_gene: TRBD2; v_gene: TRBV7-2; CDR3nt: TGTGCCAGCAGCTCCCGGTGGACTAGCGGGGGGCCCTACAATGAGCAGTTCTTC; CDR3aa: CASSSRWTSGGPYNEQFF
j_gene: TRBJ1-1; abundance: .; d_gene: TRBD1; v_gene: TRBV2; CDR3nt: TGTGCCAGCAGTGCCGGGACAGGGGCGCCAAGGGCTTTCTTT; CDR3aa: CASSAGTGAPRAFF
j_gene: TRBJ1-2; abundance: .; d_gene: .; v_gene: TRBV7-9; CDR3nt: TGTGCCAGCAGACCCCCGGCGGGTCTCTATGGCTACACCTTC; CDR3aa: CASRPPAGLYGYTF
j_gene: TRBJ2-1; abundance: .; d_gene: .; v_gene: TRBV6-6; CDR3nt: TGTGCCAGCAGTTACTCGTGGGACACCCTTGGGAATGAGCAGTTCTTC; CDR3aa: CASSYSWDTLGNEQFF
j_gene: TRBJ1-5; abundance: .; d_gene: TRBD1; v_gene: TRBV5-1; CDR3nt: TGCGCCAGCAGCGTGGGACAGGGGGATCAGCCCCAGCATTTT; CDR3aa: CASSVGQGDQPQHF
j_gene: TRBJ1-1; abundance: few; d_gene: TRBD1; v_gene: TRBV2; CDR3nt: TGTGCCAGCAGGTGGACAGGGGCTGAAGCTTTCTTT; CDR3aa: CASRWTGAEAFF
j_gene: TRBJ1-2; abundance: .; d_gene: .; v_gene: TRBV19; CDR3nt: TGTGCGACCCGGGCAGGGGAATACCCGAACTATGGCTACACCTTC; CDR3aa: CATRAGEYPNYGYTF
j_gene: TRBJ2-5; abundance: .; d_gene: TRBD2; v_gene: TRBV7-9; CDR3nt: TGTGCCAGCAGCCCCAGTAGCGGGGGGGCGGAGACCCAGTACTTC; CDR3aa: CASSPSSGGAETQYF
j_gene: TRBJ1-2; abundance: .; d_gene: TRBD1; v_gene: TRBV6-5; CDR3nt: TGTGCCAGCAGTGACGGGACAGGATTAGACGTCTTC; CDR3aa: CASSDGTGLDVF
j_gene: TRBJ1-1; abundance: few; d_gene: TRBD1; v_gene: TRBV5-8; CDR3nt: TGTGCCAGCAGCTTTTGGTCGGGACAGTCTGAAGCTTTCTTT; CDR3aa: CASSFWSGQSEAFF
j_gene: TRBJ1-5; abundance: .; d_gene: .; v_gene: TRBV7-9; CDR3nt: TGTGCCAGCAGCCTCAGTTCCCGGCGGGGTTCTCAGCCCCAGCATTTT; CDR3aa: CASSLSSRRGSQPQHF
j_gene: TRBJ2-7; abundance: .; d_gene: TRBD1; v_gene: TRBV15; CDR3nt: TGTGCCACCAACCGGGACAGGGGCGGCTACGAGCAGTACTTC; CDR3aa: CATNRDRGGYEQYF
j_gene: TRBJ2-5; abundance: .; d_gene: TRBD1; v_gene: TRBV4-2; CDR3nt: TGTGCCAGCAGCCCAACCGGGACAGGGACAGCACCCGAGACCCAGTACTTC; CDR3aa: CASSPTGTGTAPETQYF
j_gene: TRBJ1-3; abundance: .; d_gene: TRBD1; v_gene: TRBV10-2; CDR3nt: TGCGCCAGCAGTGATGGGGGACAGACCACTGGAAACACCATATATTTT; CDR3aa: CASSDGGQTTGNTIYF
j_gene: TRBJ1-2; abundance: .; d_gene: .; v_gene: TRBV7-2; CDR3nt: TGTGCCAGCAGCTTAGACAGGGCCTCTTGGGGCTACACCTTC; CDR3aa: CASSLDRASWGYTF
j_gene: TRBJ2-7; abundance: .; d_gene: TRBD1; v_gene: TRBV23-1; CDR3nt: TGCGCCAGCAGTCAATCAAAACGGGCACCGGCTAGAAATACAGGGGCCTACGAGCAGTACTTC; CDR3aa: CASSQSKRAPARNTGAYEQYF
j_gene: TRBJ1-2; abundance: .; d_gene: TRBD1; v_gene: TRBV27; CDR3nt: TGTGCCAGCAGAGGGACAGGAGGAGGTGGCTACACCTTC; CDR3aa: CASRGTGGGGYTF
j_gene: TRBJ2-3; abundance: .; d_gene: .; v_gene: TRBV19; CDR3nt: TGTGCCAGTAGTTCAGCGGTGGCTAGCACAGATACGCAGTATTTT; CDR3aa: CASSSAVASTDTQYF
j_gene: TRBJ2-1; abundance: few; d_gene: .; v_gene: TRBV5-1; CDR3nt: TGCGCCAGCAGCCCTAGGAGGGGATCCTACAATGAGCAGTTCTTC; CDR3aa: CASSPRRGSYNEQFF
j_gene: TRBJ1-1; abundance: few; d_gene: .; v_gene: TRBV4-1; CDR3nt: TGCGCCAGCAGGGGCAGGGGTCGAGCTGAAGCTTTCTTT; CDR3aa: CASRGRGRAEAFF
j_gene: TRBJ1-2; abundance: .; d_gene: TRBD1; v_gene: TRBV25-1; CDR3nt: TGTGCCAGCAGTGGGGGGCCCTCGCCAGGGGGTAACTATGGCTACACCTTC; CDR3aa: CASSGGPSPGGNYGYTF
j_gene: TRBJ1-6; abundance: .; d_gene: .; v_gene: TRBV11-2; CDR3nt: TGTGCCAGCAGCTTAGATGTGGGGGGGTGGAATTCACCCCTCCACTTT; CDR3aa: CASSLDVGGWNSPLHF
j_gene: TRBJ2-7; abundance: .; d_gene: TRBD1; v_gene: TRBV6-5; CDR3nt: TGTGCCAGCTACGGGACAGGCCTCTCCTACGAGCAGTACTTC; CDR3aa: CASYGTGLSYEQYF
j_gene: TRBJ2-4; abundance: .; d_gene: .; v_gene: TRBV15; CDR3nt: TGTGCCACCAGCAGAGATCGGGCCGCGGGTCAGTACTTC; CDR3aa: CATSRDRAAGQYF
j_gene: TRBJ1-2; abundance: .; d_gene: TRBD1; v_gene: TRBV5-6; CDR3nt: TGTGCCAGCAGCCCGAAGGGCAGGGGGCGGTCATATGGCTACACCTTC; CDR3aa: CASSPKGRGRSYGYTF
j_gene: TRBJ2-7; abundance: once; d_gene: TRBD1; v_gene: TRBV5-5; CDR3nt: TGTGCCAGCAGAAAGACAGGGGGGTCAACTTACTACGAGCAGTACTTC; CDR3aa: CASRKTGGSTYYEQYF
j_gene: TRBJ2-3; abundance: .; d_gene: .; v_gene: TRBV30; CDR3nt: TGTGCCTGGAGTGTAACAGGGAGTAGGACAGATACGCAGTATTTT; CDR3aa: CAWSVTGSRTDTQYF
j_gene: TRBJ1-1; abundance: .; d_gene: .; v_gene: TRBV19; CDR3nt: TGTGCCAGTAGGGAACAGGGCTCGAGCACTGAAGCTTTCTTT; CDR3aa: CASREQGSSTEAFF
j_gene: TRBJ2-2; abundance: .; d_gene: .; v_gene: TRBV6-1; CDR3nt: TGTGCCAGCAGGTTAAGCGGGAACACCGGGGAGCTGTTTTTT; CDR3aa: CASRLSGNTGELFF
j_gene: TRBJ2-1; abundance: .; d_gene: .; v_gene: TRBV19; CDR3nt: TGTGCCAGTAGTATTTCCGGTGTATACAATGAGCAGTTCTTC; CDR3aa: CASSISGVYNEQFF
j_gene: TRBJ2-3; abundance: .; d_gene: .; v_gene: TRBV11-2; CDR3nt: TGTGCCAGCAGCTCCCCTAACACAGATACGCAGTATTTT; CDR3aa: CASSSPNTDTQYF
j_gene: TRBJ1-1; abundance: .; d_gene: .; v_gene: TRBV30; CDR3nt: TGTGCCTGGAGCTTGGGGAGGGGGAACACTGAAGCTTTCTTT; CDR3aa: CAWSLGRGNTEAFF
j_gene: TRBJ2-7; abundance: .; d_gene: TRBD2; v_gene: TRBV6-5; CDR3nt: TGTGCCAGCAGTCCGACTAGCGGGGGAACCTACGAGCAGTACTTC; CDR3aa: CASSPTSGGTYEQYF
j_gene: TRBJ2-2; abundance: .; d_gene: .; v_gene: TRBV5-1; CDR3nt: TGCGCCAGCAGCTTGGACCCGAGGGCCGGGGAGCTGTTTTTT; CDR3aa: CASSLDPRAGELFF
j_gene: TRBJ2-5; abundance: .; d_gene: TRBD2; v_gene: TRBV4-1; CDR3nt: TGCGCCAGCAGCCCGGGGGGGCGGGAGACCCAGTACTTC; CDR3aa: CASSPGGRETQYF
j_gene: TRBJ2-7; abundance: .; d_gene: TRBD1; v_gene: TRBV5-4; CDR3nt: TGTGCCAGCAGCATGAAGACAGGGGAGGAAGGCGAGCAGTACTTC; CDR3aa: CASSMKTGEEGEQYF
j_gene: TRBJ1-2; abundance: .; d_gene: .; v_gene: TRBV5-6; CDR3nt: TGTGCCAGCAGGGTGGTGGGAGCTAACTATGGCTACACCTTC; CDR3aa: CASRVVGANYGYTF
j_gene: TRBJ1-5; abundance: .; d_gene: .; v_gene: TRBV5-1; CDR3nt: TGCGCCAGCAGCTTGGGGTTGGCAGGGGATGGGCGCCTCAATCAGCCCCAGCATTTT; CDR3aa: CASSLGLAGDGRLNQPQHF
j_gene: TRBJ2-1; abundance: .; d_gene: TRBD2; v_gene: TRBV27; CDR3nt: TGTGCCAGCAGTCCCCGGACTAGCGGGGCGGGGGTTGAGCAGTTCTTC; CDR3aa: CASSPRTSGAGVEQFF
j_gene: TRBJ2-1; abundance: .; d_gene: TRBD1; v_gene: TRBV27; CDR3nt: TGTGCCAGCAGTGTGGACAGGGAGCAGTTCTTC; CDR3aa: CASSVDREQFF
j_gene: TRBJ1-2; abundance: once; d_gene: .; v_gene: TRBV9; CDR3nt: TGTGCCAGCGGAAGCCACAGGGTCTATGGCTACACCTTC; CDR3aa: CASGSHRVYGYTF
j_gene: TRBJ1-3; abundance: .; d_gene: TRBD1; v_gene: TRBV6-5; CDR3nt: TGTGCCAGCAAGACCCAGGGGGTATCTGGAAACACCATATATTTT; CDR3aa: CASKTQGVSGNTIYF
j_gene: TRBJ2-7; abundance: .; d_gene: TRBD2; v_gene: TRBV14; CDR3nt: TGTGCCAGCAGCCTCCAACCCCGGGCGGGGGGGCTCTCCTACGAGCAGTACTTC; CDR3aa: CASSLQPRAGGLSYEQYF
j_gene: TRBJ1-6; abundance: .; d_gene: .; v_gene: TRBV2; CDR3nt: TGTGCCAGCAGTGAAGCCCGGGGGGCGCTTTCACCCCTCCACTTT; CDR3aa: CASSEARGALSPLHF
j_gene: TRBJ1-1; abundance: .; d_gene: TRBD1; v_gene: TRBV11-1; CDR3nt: TGTGCCAGCCGTCGGACAGGTCTGAGCACTGAAGCTTTCTTT; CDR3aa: CASRRTGLSTEAFF
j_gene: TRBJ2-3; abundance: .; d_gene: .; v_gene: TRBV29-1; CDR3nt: TGCAGCGTTGAGGGGAGAGAGGGGGACCTGTTAGATACGCAGTATTTT; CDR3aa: CSVEGREGDLLDTQYF
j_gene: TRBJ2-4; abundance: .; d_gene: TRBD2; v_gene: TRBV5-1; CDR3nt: TGCGCCAGCAGCTTGGGACTAGCGGGGATCCCAAGGAACATTCAGTACTTC; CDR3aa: CASSLGLAGIPRNIQYF
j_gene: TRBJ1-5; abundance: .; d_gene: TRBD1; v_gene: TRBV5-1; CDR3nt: TGCGCCAGCAGCTTACAGGGGGCTGGCAATCAGCCCCAGCATTTT; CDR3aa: CASSLQGAGNQPQHF
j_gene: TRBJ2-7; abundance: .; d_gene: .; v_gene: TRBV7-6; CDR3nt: TGTGCCAGCAGCTTAGGCGCGGGTGGGCGGGTACTCTCCTACGAGCAGTACTTC; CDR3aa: CASSLGAGGRVLSYEQYF
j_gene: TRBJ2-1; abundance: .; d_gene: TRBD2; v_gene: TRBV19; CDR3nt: TGTGCCAGTACCCGACTAGCGGGGGGGCAAAGTGAGCAGTTCTTC; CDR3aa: CASTRLAGGQSEQFF
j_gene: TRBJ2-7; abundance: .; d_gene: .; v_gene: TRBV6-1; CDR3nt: TGTGCCAGCAGCCACCTCCCGGCAGGGATCTCCGAGCAGTACTTC; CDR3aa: CASSHLPAGISEQYF
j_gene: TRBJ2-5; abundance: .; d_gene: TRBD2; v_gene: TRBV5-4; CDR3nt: TGTGCCAGCAGCACACCCGGGACTAGCGGGACCCAAGAGACCCAGTACTTC; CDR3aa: CASSTPGTSGTQETQYF
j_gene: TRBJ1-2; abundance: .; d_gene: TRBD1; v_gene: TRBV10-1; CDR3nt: TGCGCCAGCAGTGTTATTGGGGACAGGGGGTTTGGCTACACCTTC; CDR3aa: CASSVIGDRGFGYTF
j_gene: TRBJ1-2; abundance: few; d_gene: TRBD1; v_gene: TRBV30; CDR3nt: TGTGCCTGGCAGACAGGGGGCTTTGGTGGCTACACCTTC; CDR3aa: CAWQTGGFGGYTF
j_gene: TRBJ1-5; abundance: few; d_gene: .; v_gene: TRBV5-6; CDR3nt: TGTGCCAGCAGCTTGGGTCTTAGTCAGCCCCAGCATTTT; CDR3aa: CASSLGLSQPQHF
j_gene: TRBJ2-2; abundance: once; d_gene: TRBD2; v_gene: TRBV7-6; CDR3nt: TGTGCCAGCAGCCGCCTCTTAGCGGGGGGGCCGAGCACCGGGGAGCTGTTTTTT; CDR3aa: CASSRLLAGGPSTGELFF